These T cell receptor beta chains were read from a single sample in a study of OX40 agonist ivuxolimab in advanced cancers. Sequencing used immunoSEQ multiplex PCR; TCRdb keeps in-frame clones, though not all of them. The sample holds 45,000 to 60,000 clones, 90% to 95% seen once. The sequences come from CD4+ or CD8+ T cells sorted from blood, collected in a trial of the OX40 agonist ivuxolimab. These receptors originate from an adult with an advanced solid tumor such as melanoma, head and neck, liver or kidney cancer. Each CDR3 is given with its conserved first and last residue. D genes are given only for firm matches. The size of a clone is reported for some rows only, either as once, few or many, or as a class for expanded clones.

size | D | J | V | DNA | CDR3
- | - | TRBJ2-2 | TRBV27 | TGTGCCAGCAGTCCTAAGGGTAGCGGGGAGCTGTTTTTT | CASSPKGSGELFF
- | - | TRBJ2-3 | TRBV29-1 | TGCAGCGTCGAACCGGACAGCACAGATACGCAGTATTTT | CSVEPDSTDTQYF
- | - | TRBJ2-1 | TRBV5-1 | TGCGCCAGCAGCTTGGGGGGTCGGGAGCAGTTCTTC | CASSLGGREQFF
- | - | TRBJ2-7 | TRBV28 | TGTGCCAGCAGCAAGGTAACAGTGATCTCCTACGAGCAGTACTTC | CASSKVTVISYEQYF
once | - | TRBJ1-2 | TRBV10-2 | TGCGCCAGCAGTGAGTCGAGGGCGGCTGACTATGGCTACACCTTC | CASSESRAADYGYTF
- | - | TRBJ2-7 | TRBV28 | TGTGCCAGCAGGCCAGGGAGGGCAGGGGGCTCCTACGAGCAGTACTTC | CASRPGRAGGSYEQYF
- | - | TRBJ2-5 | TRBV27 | TGTGCCAGCAGTTTATCGCAAGCACTGGAGACCCAGTACTTC | CASSLSQALETQYF
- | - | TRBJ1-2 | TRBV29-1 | TGCAGCGTGGAACCGGGTAACTATGGCTACACCTTC | CSVEPGNYGYTF
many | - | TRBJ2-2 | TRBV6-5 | TGTGCCAGCAGTACCATAACCGGGGAGCTGTTTTTT | CASSTITGELFF
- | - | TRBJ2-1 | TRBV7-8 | TGTGCCAGCAGCTTAGGACAAACCTTTACCTACAATGAGCAGTTCTTC | CASSLGQTFTYNEQFF
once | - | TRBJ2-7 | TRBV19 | TGTGCCAGTAGTTGGAACCGCGGGGCGGGCTACGAGCAGTACTTC | CASSWNRGAGYEQYF
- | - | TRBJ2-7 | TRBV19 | TGTGCCAGTAAACGGGCAGGGTGGAACGAGCAGTACTTC | CASKRAGWNEQYF
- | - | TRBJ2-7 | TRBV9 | TGTGCCAGCAGCGGCAACAGCTACGAGCAGTACTTC | CASSGNSYEQYF
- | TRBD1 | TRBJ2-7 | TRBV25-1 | TGTGCCAGCAGCCTGGACCGGGACAGGGGATACGAGCAGTACTTC | CASSLDRDRGYEQYF
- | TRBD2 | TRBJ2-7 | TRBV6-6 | TGTGCCAGCAAGTCGGGGGAGGGGTACGAGCAGTACTTC | CASKSGEGYEQYF
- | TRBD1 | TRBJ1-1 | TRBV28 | TGTGCCAACCTGACCGGGACAGAAGACCAAGCTTTCTTT | CANLTGTEDQAFF
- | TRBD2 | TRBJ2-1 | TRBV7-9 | TGTGCCAGCAGCTCCCCATTGCGGGGGGGATACAATGAGCAGTTCTTC | CASSSPLRGGYNEQFF
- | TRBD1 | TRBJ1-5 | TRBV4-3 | TGCGCCAGCAGCCAGACCTTTGGACAGGGCAATCAGCCCCAGCATTTT | CASSQTFGQGNQPQHF
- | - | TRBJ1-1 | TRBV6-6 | TGTGCCAGCAGTTACTCGATATCCCCCCGAGGTGAAGCTTTCTTT | CASSYSISPRGEAFF
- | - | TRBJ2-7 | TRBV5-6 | TGTGCCAGCAGCTCGGGACACCTTAAAGGCGGAGTTTCTTGGGAGCAGTACTTC | CASSSGHLKGGVSWEQYF
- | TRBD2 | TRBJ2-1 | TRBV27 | TGTGCCAGCAGTGCCCGGACTAGCGGGAGTACTGAGCAGTTCTTC | CASSARTSGSTEQFF
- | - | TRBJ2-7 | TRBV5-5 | TGTGCCAGCAGCTTCTACACGGCCTACGAGCAGTACTTC | CASSFYTAYEQYF
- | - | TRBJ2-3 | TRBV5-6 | TGTGCCAGCAGCCCCGGCGAACGCACAGATACGCAGTATTTT | CASSPGERTDTQYF
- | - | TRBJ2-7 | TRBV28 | TGTGCCAGCAGCCGTCCCACCGACTTAGTCGAGCAGTACTTC | CASSRPTDLVEQYF
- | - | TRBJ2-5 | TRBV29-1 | TGCAGCGTTGGGGGATCCGGTCAGGGGATGGGGACCCAGTACTTC | CSVGGSGQGMGTQYF
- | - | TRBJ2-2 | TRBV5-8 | TGTGCCAGCAGCCCGGATTGGAGGAGGGACACCGGGGAGCTGTTTTTT | CASSPDWRRDTGELFF
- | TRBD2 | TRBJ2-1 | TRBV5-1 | TGCGCCAGCAGCTTAGCGGGAGCCTTTTATGAGCAGTTCTTC | CASSLAGAFYEQFF
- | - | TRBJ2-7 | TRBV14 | TGTGCCAGCAGCCTAGCCGACGGCTACGAGCAGTACTTC | CASSLADGYEQYF
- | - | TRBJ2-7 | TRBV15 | TGTGCCTCCCTCCCGAAGGGCCACGAGCAGTACTTC | CASLPKGHEQYF
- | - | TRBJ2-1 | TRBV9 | TGTGCCAGCAGCCATCATACCGAACAGCCTCGTAATGAGCAGTTCTTC | CASSHHTEQPRNEQFF
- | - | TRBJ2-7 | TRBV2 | TGTGCCAGCAAAATACCTGGCGAGCAGTACTTC | CASKIPGEQYF
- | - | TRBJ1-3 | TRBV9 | TGTGCCAGCAGCCATAGTACCGGAGGACAGAGCTCTGGAAACACCATATATTTT | CASSHSTGGQSSGNTIYF
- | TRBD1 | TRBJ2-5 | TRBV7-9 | TGTGCCAGCAGCTCGCGAAGGGACAGGGGACAGGGGGAGACCCAGTACTTC | CASSSRRDRGQGETQYF
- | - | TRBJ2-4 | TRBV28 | TGTGCCAGCAGCCCAGCTATCCCGGGACAAAGAGCCAAAAACATTCAGTACTTC | CASSPAIPGQRAKNIQYF
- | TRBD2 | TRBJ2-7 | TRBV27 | TGTGCCAGCAGTCCCTTAGCGGGGAGAGGGGCCTACGAGCAGTACTTC | CASSPLAGRGAYEQYF
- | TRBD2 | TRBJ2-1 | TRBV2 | TGTGCCAGCAGTGAAACAGCGGGGAGCTCCTACAATGAGCAGTTCTTC | CASSETAGSSYNEQFF
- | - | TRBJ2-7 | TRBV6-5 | TGTGCCAGCAGTTACTCGCCGGGCATGAGCTACGAGCAGTACTTC | CASSYSPGMSYEQYF
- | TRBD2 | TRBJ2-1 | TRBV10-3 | TGTGCCATCAGGCTAGCGGGAACCAATGAGCAGTTCTTC | CAIRLAGTNEQFF
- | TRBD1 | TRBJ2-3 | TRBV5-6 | TGTGCCAGCAGCCGGGGACAGGTTAGCACAGATACGCAGTATTTT | CASSRGQVSTDTQYF
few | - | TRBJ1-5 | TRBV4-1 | TGCGCCAGCAGCCAAGATGGTGGCCGGCCCCAGCATTTT | CASSQDGGRPQHF
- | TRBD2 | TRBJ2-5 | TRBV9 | TGTGCCAGCAGCGCTAGCGGTTCACAAGAGACCCAGTACTTC | CASSASGSQETQYF
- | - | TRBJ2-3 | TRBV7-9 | TGTGCCAGCAGCTTAGATTTAGTACGCTACACAGATACGCAGTATTTT | CASSLDLVRYTDTQYF
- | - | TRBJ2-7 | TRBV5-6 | TGTGCCAGCAGCTTAGGTTTTAGAGGGATATGGGAGCAGTACTTC | CASSLGFRGIWEQYF
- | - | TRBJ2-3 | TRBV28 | TGTGCCAGCAGTTTATGGGGTACTAGCACAGATACGCAGTATTTT | CASSLWGTSTDTQYF
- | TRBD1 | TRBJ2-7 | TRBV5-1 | TGCGCCAGCAGCTTGGCCATTTCGGGGACAGACCCCTACGAGCAGTACTTC | CASSLAISGTDPYEQYF
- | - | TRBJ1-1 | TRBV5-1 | TGCGCCAGCAGCTTGTACCGGACGGACACTGAAGCTTTCTTT | CASSLYRTDTEAFF
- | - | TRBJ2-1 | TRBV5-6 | TGTGCCAGCACTCCCGGGGCCTGGGATGAGCAGTTCTTC | CASTPGAWDEQFF
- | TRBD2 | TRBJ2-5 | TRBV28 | TGTGCCAGCAGCCCCCTAGCGGGAGGGCCCTCGGGTTGGGAGGAGACCCAGTACTTC | CASSPLAGGPSGWEETQYF
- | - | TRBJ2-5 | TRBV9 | TGTGCCAGCAGCGAGAGGGGGTGGGAGACCCAGTACTTC | CASSERGWETQYF
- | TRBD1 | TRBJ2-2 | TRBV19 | TGTGCCAGTAGTATTTGGGACAGGGGGCGTACCGGGGAGCTGTTTTTT | CASSIWDRGRTGELFF
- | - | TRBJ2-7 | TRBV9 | TGTGCCAGCAGCGAGGGGGTCACCACCTACGAGCAGTACTTC | CASSEGVTTYEQYF
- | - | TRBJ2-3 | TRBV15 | TGTGCCACCAGCGCCCGGTCCCCGCGGGACTCCGAAGGGGCTCATACGCAGTATTTT | CATSARSPRDSEGAHTQYF